The text below deals with one T cell receptor beta chain. Its antigen is currently unknown. An end of the junction differs from the germline gene, which may be a read error. The data belong to a study of post-analysis software for immune sequencing data. Study-level information: Courses of disease covered relapsing-remitting, secondary progressive and progressive-relapsing multiple sclerosis.

Germline values: CDR1 SGHTA, CDR2 FQGNSA. The CDR3 runs to 19 residues. General study points: Roughly 5 TRBV segments, TRBV5-6, TRBV5-1 and TRBV20-1 among them, were found more frequent in patients than controls. F measure grouped same-batch samples tightly together. Controls significantly exceeded multiple sclerosis patients in normalized Chao1 diversity.

Unique molecular identifiers were built into the TCR beta cDNA libraries. T cells, 1 to 10 million of them, yielded some 540,000 cDNA molecules. MiXCR was run by TCRdb on the PCR reads, yielding one entry per CDR3 protein. The sample records roughly 730,000 distinct CDR3 sequences, 30% being singletons. This clonotype originated in a girl aged 10-17 years with multiple sclerosis. This sequence joins TRBV7-2 and TRBJ2-2; 14 bases fit TRBD2. Input material: blood. CDR3 in amino acids: CASSLRPGLAGVRTGERFF. The CDR3 region has the DNA TGTGCCAGCAGCTTACGACCGGGACTAGCGGGGGTTAGGACCGGGGAGCGGTTTTTT.